The 16 T cell receptor beta chains below all came from one sample that was sequenced in a study of untreated major depressive disorder (dated by TCRdb to the late 2010s). The investigation overall reported the following: Sequencing confirmed higher TRBV05-01 (Vbeta 5.1) usage among CD4+ T cells of depressed patients than controls, with p = 0.040 in a one-tailed test.

The library was produced with the immunoSEQ multiplex PCR assay. TCRdb took over this immuneACCESS table, retaining in-frame rearrangements with V and J assigned. Such tables are incomplete; in checked studies, under half of the missing clones stem from an unresolved V gene, and the remainder is unexplained. The sample includes roughly 13,000 clones, with about 90% observed a single time. Jointly, the top ten make up about 1.7% of the sample. Antigens of these TCRs are unknown. What was sequenced was CD4+ T cells from PBMCs. All receptors come from a woman aged 30 to 39 with major depressive disorder.

V is TRBV5-1 and J is TRBJ2-2; no firm D call. Germline V gene data show CDR1 as SGHRS and CDR2 as YFSETQ. This CDR3 spans 12 amino acids. The V and J ends lost 5 bases and 5 bases respectively, with 7 bases between them. CDR3 sequence reads: CASREDTGELFF. The DNA for the CDR3 is TGCGCCAGCAGAGAGGATACCGGGGAGCTGTTTTTT.

This clone came up a few times. The rearrangement uses TRBV6-5 and TRBJ1-2; D remains unclear. The CDR3 runs 12 residues. Germline V lookup: CDR1 MNHEY, CDR2 SVGAGI. V shed 0 bases and J shed 8 bases, with 7 bases lying between them. The CDR3 coding sequence is TGTGCCAGCAGTTACTCGGGTATCGGCTACACCTTC. Encoded protein: CASSYSGIGYTF.

The chain joins TRBV13 to TRBJ2-5; a possible D gene is TRBD2 (6 bases). The germline V gene encodes CDR1 PRHDT and CDR2 FYEKMQ (reference sequence). The CDR3 runs 13 residues. V was trimmed by 3 bases and J by 6 bases, leaving 11 bases between them. CDR3 sequence: CASSLGLPKTQYF. The CDR3 DNA reads TGTGCCAGCAGCTTGGGACTCCCGAAGACCCAGTACTTC.

The rearrangement uses TRBV11-3 and TRBJ2-5; 8 bases align to TRBD2. The CDR3 has 15 amino acids. Per the germline V gene, CDR1 is SGHNT and CDR2 is YENEEA. V lost 1 base, J lost 5 bases, and 6 bases stayed unmatched. This chain's CDR3 is CASSLGGSSGETQYF. The CDR3 DNA sequence: TGTGCCAGCAGCTTAGGAGGTTCTAGCGGGGAGACCCAGTACTTC. Complete variable domain (other parts from reference TRBV11-3 and TRBJ2-5): EAGVVQSPRYKIIEKKQPVAFWCNPISGHNTLYWYLQNLGQGPELLIRYENEEAVDDSQLPKDRFSAERLKGVDSTLKIQPAELGDSAVYLCASSLGGSSGETQYFGPGTRLLVL.

The chain employs TRBV27 and TRBJ1-1; no clear D gene. Trimming shortened V by 4 bases and J by 0 bases, and 9 bases separated the two germline ends. From germline, CDR1 is MNHEY and CDR2 SMNVEV (reference sequence). The CDR3 has 14 residues. In nucleotides, the CDR3 is TGTGCCAGCAGTTCAATTCGAATGAACACTGAAGCTTTCTTT. This sequence encodes CASSSIRMNTEAFF.

This clone occurred once. This rearrangement joins TRBV18 to TRBJ2-2, with D possibly matching TRBD2 (5 bases). The CDR3 is 19 amino acids. In germline, CDR1 is KGHSH, CDR2 LQKENI. Trimming removed 3 bases at V and 0 bases at J, with 20 bases between. CDR3 coding DNA: TGTGCCAGCTCACCGGGGAGAGGGCAGGCCCAGACGAACACCGGGGAGCTGTTTTTT. This codes for CASSPGRGQAQTNTGELFF.

The CDR3 is CASSLSGSWYNEQFF. CDR3 in DNA: TGTGCCAGCAGCTTAAGCGGGAGTTGGTACAATGAGCAGTTCTTC. The chain employs TRBV7-3 and TRBJ2-1, with 7 bases lining up with TRBD2. The CDR3 runs to 15 residues. Germline V gene lookup returns CDR1 SGHTA and CDR2 FQGTGA. Unmatched junction bases numbered 4, after V lost 1 base and J lost 4 bases.

J is TRBJ1-3 and V is TRBV11-3; D is ambiguous. The CDR3 is 14 residues long. Germline V gene data show CDR1 as SGHNT and CDR2 as YENEEA. The ends were cut back, 3 bases at V and 0 bases at J, with 6 bases in the middle. This chain's CDR3 is CASSFDTSGNTIYF. The CDR3 region has the DNA TGTGCCAGCAGCTTCGACACCTCTGGAAACACCATATATTTT.

The genes are TRBV6-6 and TRBJ1-1; D unclear. From germline, CDR1 is MNHNY and CDR2 SVGAGI (reference sequence). The CDR3 runs 12 residues. The V gene lost 2 bases and the J gene lost 8 bases, with 9 bases spanning the gap. The CDR3 loop is CASSYPDSEAFF. The CDR3 coding sequence is TGTGCCAGCAGTTACCCTGATTCCGAAGCTTTCTTT.

V and J are TRBV6-5 and TRBJ1-5, with 10 bases identical to TRBD1. The CDR3 spans 14 residues. CDR1 MNHEY and CDR2 SVGAGI come from the germline V gene. The V segment lost 5 bases and the J segment 6 bases; nucleotides outside the gene matches: 4. For the CDR3, the DNA is TGTGCCAGCAGTCGGGACAGGGGCGGTCAGCCCCAGCATTTT. It translates to CASSRDRGGQPQHF.

The rearrangement joins TRBV2 to TRBJ2-7, with D possibly matching TRBD2 (7 bases). This CDR3 comprises 18 residues. V was cut by 7 bases and J by 0 bases, with 25 bases left in between. Germline CDR1 and CDR2: SNHLY and FYNNEI. The CDR3 spells CASKKQGSGTRHSYEQYF. The CDR3 bases are TGTGCCAGCAAAAAACAGGGAAGCGGGACGAGACACTCCTACGAGCAGTACTTC.

This chain uses TRBV11-2 with TRBJ2-1; TRBD2 matches 12 bases. Germline V gene sequence: CDR1 SGHAT, CDR2 FQNNGV. This CDR3 spans 14 amino acids. The V segment lost 1 base and the J segment 10 bases; nucleotides outside the gene matches: 2. This CDR3 reads CASSLVLAGGEQFF. The CDR3 DNA is TGTGCCAGCAGCTTAGTGCTAGCGGGGGGGGAGCAGTTCTTC.

This chain's CDR3 is CASRLKANTGELFF. The CDR3 coding sequence is TGTGCCAGCCGCCTAAAGGCTAACACCGGGGAGCTGTTTTTT. The chain carries TRBV6-5 and TRBJ2-2; D unclear. The V gene's germline CDR1 is MNHEY and CDR2 SVGAGI. The CDR3 covers 14 residues. Trimming cost V 8 bases and J 2 bases, with 12 bases left between them.

The chain combines TRBV19 with TRBJ1-2; D is unclear. The V gene lost 6 bases and the J gene lost 4 bases, with 18 bases spanning the gap. In germline, CDR1 is LNHDA, CDR2 SQIVND (reference sequence). This CDR3 has 15 amino acids. CDR3 coding DNA: TGTGCCAGTAGGCCTTCCAATCAACACTCCTATGGCTACACCTTC. As protein: CASRPSNQHSYGYTF.

The rearrangement links TRBV5-6 to TRBJ1-2; no firm D call. CDR1 and CDR2 from the germline V gene are SGHDT and YYEEEE. The length of the CDR3 is 16 residues. V was cut by 2 bases and J by 3 bases, with 17 bases left in between. The CDR3 DNA sequence: TGTGCCAGCAGCTTCACGAACTTGCTGTCCCACTATGGCTACACCTTC. Its protein product is CASSFTNLLSHYGYTF.

The chain links TRBV6-6 to TRBJ2-1; TRBD2 matches 8 bases. V shed 1 base, J shed 6 bases, and the junction held 5 bases outside the gene matches. Germline lookup yields CDR1 MNHNY and CDR2 SVGAGI (reference sequence). CDR3 length: 15 residues. CDR3 amino acids: CASSYFGRGANEQFF. Written as DNA, the CDR3 is TGTGCCAGCAGTTACTTCGGGAGGGGGGCCAATGAGCAGTTCTTC.